One and the same sample provided the 12 T cell receptor beta chains below, sequenced in a study of blood T cell repertoires in COVID-19. Produced via immunoSEQ multiplex PCR; TCRdb's table is partial and in-frame only. Altogether tens of thousands of clones are present, about 86% being singletons, with the ten largest covering 3.5% to 5%. Sequencing was performed on peripheral blood. Receptor source: a man aged 40-49 years with COVID-19, enrolled during active disease.

The CDR3 here is CASSQNRAGANVLTF. CDR3 bases: TGTGCCAGCAGCCAAAACAGGGCTGGGGCCAACGTCCTGACTTTC. The rearrangement joins TRBV4-2 to TRBJ2-6; maybe TRBD1 (6 bases). The germline V gene encodes CDR1 LGHNA and CDR2 YNFKEQ. The length of the CDR3 is 15 residues. V lost 2 bases to trimming and J lost 2 bases, with 7 bases between them.

V gene TRBV18 combines with J gene TRBJ1-5; no firm D call. CDR1 is KGHSH and CDR2 is LQKENI in the germline V gene. V gave up 1 base and J gave up 0 bases, with 16 bases separating them. This CDR3 region has 18 residues. CDR3 residues: CASSPQRLSGYSNQPQHF. In DNA form, the CDR3 reads TGTGCCAGCTCACCACAGCGCTTGAGCGGATATAGCAATCAGCCCCAGCATTTT.

The chain uses TRBV24-1 and TRBJ1-5; D uncertain. V was trimmed by 3 bases and J by 4 bases, leaving 9 bases between them. The germline V gene has CDR1 KGHDR and CDR2 SFDVKD. The CDR3 has 14 residues. The CDR3 here is CATSDEAGNQPQHF. The CDR3 coding sequence is TGTGCCACCAGTGATGAGGCGGGGAATCAGCCCCAGCATTTT.

The chain recombines TRBV11-2 with TRBJ2-5; 7 nucleotides align to TRBD1. The CDR3 runs to 16 residues. V lost 0 bases and J lost 5; bases outside the gene matches: 9. Germline V gene data show CDR1 as SGHAT and CDR2 as FQNNGV. The CDR3 region has the DNA TGTGCCAGCAGCTTAGAGGGGACAGCCGGGCGGGAGACCCAGTACTTC. Protein product: CASSLEGTAGRETQYF.

This rearrangement joins TRBV2 to TRBJ1-6; D is unresolved. The ends were cut back, 6 bases at V and 3 bases at J, with 9 bases in the middle. CDR1 and CDR2 from the germline V gene are SNHLY and FYNNEI. This CDR3 spans 14 amino acids. The CDR3 DNA is TGTGCCAGCAGGGAGGGAGGCTATAATTCACCCCTCCACTTT. Translating it yields CASREGGYNSPLHF.

The V call is TRBV29-1, the J call TRBJ2-5; TRBD2 agrees at 11 bases. V dropped 4 bases and J dropped 4; count of bases not matched to a gene: 2. The CDR3 is made up of 13 amino acids. Germline V gives CDR1 SQVTM, CDR2 ANQGSEA. CDR3 sequence: CSVAGTSGETQYF. The CDR3 DNA is TGCAGCGTTGCCGGGACTAGCGGAGAGACCCAGTACTTC.

The chain carries TRBV25-1 and TRBJ1-4; D perhaps matches TRBD1 (5 bases). Deletions cut 8 bases from V and 7 bases from J, with 14 bases between. CDR3 length: 13 residues. Per the germline V gene, CDR1 is MGHDK and CDR2 is SYGVNS. CDR3 residues: CASRGLTAEKLFF. The CDR3 DNA follows: TGTGCCAGCCGGGGGTTAACGGCTGAAAAACTGTTTTTT.

This chain uses TRBV2 with TRBJ2-1, with D perhaps matching TRBD1 (6 bases). The germline gives CDR1 SNHLY, CDR2 FYNNEI. Trimming cost V 4 bases and J 5 bases, with 12 bases left between them. This CDR3 spans 14 amino acids. The CDR3 DNA reads as TGTGCCAGCAGTGCCCGGACAGTGGACAATGAGCAGTTCTTC. It specifies CASSARTVDNEQFF.

This clone was seen a few times. The chain recombines TRBV9 with TRBJ2-2, with 8 bases aligning to TRBD1. Germline CDR1 is SGDLS and CDR2 is YYNGEE. The CDR3 covers 15 residues. With 2 bases clipped from V and 3 bases from J, the junction kept 3 bases outside the gene matches. CDR3 DNA sequence: TGTGCCAGCAGCGTCCAGGGGGCGGACACCGGGGAGCTGTTTTTT. Its protein product is CASSVQGADTGELFF.

The chain employs TRBV28 and TRBJ2-7; the D is unclear. The length of the CDR3 is 11 residues. Looked up from germline, CDR1 is MDHEN and CDR2 is SYDVKM. V lost 4 bases and J 3 bases, leaving 4 bases between the germline ends. The CDR3 region has the DNA TGTGCCAGCAGTTCAAACTACGAGCAGTACTTC. Translating gives CASSSNYEQYF.

The chain combines TRBV4-2 with TRBJ1-3; 11 bases are a match to TRBD1. Germline CDR1 reads LGHNA; CDR2 reads YNFKEQ. The CDR3 loop spans 19 amino acids. V gave up 1 base and J gave up 0 bases; unmatched junction bases: 8. The CDR3 DNA follows: TGTGCCAGCAGCCAAGGGCCCCCCGGGACAGGGGGCTCTGGAAACACCATATATTTT. This sequence encodes CASSQGPPGTGGSGNTIYF.

The genes are TRBV28 and TRBJ2-5; 9 bases map to TRBD1. Germline assignment: CDR1 MDHEN and CDR2 SYDVKM. V shed 8 bases, J shed 0 bases, and the junction held 7 bases outside the gene matches. The CDR3 loop spans 15 amino acids. The CDR3 DNA sequence: TGTGCCAGCGGAAGGGACAGGGAGGACCAAGAGACCCAGTACTTC. This encodes CASGRDREDQETQYF.